The T cell receptor beta chain described here comes from a study of blood T cell repertoires in COVID-19. At the level of the study: Sources were T cells, B-cell-depleted T cells, or PBMCs; the material itself was cDNA or gDNA.

Seattle's enrolled individuals joined amid active infection and were then monitored longitudinally. Germline V CDR1 and CDR2: MGHDK, SYGVNS. The CDR3 consists of 15 residues. V lost 3 bases to trimming and J lost 6 bases, with 14 bases between them. The assay was immunoSEQ multiplex PCR, and TCRdb's table has in-frame clones only and misses some. The sample records around 310,000 clones, about nine tenths being singletons. The rearrangement links TRBV25-1 to TRBJ1-4, with D possibly matching TRBD1 (6 bases). This receptor was taken from a woman aged 25 to 39 with COVID-19, enrolled during active disease. The specimen sequenced was peripheral blood. In DNA, the CDR3 is TGTGCCAGCAGTGATACCGGACGGACAGATGAAAAACTGTTTTTT. This encodes CASSDTGRTDEKLFF.